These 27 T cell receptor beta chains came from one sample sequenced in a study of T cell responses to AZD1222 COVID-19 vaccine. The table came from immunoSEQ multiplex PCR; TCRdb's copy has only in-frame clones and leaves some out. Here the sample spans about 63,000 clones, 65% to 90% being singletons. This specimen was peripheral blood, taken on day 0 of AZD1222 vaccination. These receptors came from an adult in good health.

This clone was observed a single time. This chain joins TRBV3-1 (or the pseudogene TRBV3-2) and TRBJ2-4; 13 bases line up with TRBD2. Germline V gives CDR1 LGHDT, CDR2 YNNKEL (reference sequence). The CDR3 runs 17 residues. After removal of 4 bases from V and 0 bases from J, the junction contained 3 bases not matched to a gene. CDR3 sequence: CASSRGLAGVAKNIQYF. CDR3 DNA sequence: TGTGCCAGCAGCCGCGGACTAGCGGGGGTAGCCAAAAACATTCAGTACTTC.

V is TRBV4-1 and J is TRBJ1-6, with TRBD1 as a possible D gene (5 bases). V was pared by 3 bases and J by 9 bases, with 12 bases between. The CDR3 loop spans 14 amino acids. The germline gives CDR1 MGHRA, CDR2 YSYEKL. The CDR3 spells CASSQQGRSSPLHF. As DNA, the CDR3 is TGCGCCAGCAGCCAGCAGGGACGTTCTTCACCCCTCCACTTT.

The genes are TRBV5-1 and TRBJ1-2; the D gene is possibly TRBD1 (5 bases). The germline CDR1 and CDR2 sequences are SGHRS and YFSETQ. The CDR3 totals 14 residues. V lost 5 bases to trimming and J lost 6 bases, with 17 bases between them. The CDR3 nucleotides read TGCGCCAGCAGACCGGCGGGGACGGCCCATGGCTACACCTTC. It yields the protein CASRPAGTAHGYTF.

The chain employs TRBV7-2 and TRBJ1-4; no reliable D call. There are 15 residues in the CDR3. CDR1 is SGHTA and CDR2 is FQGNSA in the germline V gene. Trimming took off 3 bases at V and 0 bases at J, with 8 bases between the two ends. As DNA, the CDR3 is TGTGCCAGCAGCTTTACCCTGGCAACTAATGAAAAACTGTTTTTT. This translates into CASSFTLATNEKLFF.

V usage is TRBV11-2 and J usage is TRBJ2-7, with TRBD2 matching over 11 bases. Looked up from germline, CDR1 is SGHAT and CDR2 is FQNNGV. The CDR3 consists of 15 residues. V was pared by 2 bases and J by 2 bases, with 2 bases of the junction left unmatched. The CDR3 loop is CASSLTSGGTYEQYF. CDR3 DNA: TGTGCCAGCAGCTTAACTAGCGGGGGTACCTACGAGCAGTACTTC.

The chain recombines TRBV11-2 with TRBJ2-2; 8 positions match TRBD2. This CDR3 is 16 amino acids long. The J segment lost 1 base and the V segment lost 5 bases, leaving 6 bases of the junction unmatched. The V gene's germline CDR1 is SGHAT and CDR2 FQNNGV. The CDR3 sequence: CASSPQRGLNTGELFF. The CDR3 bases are TGTGCCAGCAGCCCACAGCGGGGGCTGAACACCGGGGAGCTGTTTTTT.

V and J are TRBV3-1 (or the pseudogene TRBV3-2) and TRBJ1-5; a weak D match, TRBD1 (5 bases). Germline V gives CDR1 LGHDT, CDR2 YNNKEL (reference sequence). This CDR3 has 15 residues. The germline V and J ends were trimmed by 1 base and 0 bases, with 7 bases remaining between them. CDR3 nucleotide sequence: TGTGCCAGCAGCCAAGCCGGGGGTAGCAATCAGCCCCAGCATTTT. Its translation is CASSQAGGSNQPQHF.

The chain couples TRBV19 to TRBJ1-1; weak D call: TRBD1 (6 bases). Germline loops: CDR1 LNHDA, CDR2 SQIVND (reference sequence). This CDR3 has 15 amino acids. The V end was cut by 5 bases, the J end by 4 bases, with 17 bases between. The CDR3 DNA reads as TGTGCCAGTAGTTTTACAGGGTTGGAGGGCACTGAAGCTTTCTTT. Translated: CASSFTGLEGTEAFF.

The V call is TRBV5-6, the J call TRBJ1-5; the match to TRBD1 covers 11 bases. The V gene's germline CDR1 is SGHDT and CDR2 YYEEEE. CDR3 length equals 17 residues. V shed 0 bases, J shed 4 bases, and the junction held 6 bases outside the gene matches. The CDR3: CASSLAPGQGGNQPQHF. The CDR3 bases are TGTGCCAGCAGCTTGGCCCCGGGACAGGGGGGAAATCAGCCCCAGCATTTT.

The CDR3 DNA reads TGTGCCAGCAGACCCAAACCCGGGACAGGACGTAATTCACCCCTCCACTTT. Its translation is CASRPKPGTGRNSPLHF. The chain combines TRBV27 with TRBJ1-6, with TRBD1 identical over 8 bases. With V trimmed by 6 bases and J by 6 bases, 13 bases remained unmatched. CDR1 and CDR2 from the germline V gene are MNHEY and SMNVEV (reference sequence). CDR3 size: 17 residues.

The CDR3 bases are TGCGCCAGCAGCTTGAGGGCAGGCCTTTCCCAATCTGGAAACACCATATATTTT. Translating gives CASSLRAGLSQSGNTIYF. V gene TRBV5-1 combines with J gene TRBJ1-3; D remains unclear. This CDR3 region has 18 residues. Germline V lookup: CDR1 SGHRS, CDR2 YFSETQ. V was shortened by 1 base and J by 1 base, with 18 bases between the two germline ends.

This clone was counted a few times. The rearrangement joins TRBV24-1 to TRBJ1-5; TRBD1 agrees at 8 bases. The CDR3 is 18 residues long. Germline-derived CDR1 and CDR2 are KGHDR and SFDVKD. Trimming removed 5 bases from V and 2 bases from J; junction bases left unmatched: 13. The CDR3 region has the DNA TGTGCCACCAGTGCTGGCAGGGGGCCAGGGTTTGGCAATCAGCCCCAGCATTTT. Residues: CATSAGRGPGFGNQPQHF.

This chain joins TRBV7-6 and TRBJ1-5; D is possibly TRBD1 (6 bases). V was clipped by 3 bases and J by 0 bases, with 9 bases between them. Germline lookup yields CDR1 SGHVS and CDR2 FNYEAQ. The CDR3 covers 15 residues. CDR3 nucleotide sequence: TGTGCCAGCAGCTTGGACAGTAATAGCAATCAGCCCCAGCATTTT. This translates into CASSLDSNSNQPQHF. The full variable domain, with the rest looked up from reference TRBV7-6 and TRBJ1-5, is GAGVSQSPRYKVTKRGQDVALRCDPISGHVSLYWYRQALGQGPEFLTYFNYEAQQDKSGLPNDRFSAERPEGSISTLTIQRTEQRDSAMYRCASSLDSNSNQPQHFGDGTRLSIL.

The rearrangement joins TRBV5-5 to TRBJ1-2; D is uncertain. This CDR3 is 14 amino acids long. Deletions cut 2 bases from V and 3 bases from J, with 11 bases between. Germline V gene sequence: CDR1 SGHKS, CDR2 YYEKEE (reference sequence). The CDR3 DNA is TGTGCCAGCAGCTTAGGTCGGGCCGACTATGGCTACACCTTC. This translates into CASSLGRADYGYTF.

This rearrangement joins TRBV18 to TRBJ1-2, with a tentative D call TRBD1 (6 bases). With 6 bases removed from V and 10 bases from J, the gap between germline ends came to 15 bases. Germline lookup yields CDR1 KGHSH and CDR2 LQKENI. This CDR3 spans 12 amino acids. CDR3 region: CASSVVDSAYTF. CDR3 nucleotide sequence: TGTGCCAGCTCCGTGGTGGACAGCGCCTACACCTTC.

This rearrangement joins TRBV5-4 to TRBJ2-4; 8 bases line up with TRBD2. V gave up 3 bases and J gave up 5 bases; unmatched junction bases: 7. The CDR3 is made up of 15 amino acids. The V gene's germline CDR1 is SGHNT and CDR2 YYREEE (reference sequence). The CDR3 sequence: CASSYPGGRQNIQYF. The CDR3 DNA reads TGTGCCAGCAGCTATCCGGGGGGGCGGCAAAACATTCAGTACTTC. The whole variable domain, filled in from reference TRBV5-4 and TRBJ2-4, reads ETGVTQSPTHLIKTRGQQVTLRCSSQSGHNTVSWYQQALGQGPQFIFQYYREEENGRGNFPPRFSGLQFPNYSSELNVNALELDDSALYLCASSYPGGRQNIQYFGAGTRLSVL.

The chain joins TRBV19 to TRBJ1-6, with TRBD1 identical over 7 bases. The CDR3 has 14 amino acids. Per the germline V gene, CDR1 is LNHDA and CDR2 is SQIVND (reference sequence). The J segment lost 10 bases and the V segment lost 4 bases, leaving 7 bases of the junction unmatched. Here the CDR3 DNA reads TGTGCCAGTAGTAAACCGGGACAGAGGTCACCCCTCCACTTT. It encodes CASSKPGQRSPLHF.

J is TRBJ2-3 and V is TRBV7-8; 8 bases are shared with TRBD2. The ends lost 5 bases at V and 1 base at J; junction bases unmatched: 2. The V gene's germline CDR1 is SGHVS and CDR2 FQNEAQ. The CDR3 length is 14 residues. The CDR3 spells CASSEAGGTDTQYF. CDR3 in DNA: TGTGCCAGCAGCGAAGCGGGGGGCACAGATACGCAGTATTTT.

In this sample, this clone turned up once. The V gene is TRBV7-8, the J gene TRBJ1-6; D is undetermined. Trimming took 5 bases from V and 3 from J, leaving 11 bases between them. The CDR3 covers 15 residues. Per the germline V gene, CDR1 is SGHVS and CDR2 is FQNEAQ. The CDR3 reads CASSEKDDYNSPLHF. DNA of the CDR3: TGTGCCAGCAGCGAGAAAGACGACTATAATTCACCCCTCCACTTT.

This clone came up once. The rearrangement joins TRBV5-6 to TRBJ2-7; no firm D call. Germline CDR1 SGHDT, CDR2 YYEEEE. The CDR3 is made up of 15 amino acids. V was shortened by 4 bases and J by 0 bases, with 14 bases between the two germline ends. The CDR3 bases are TGTGCCAGCAGCCCGACTCCCAGGAGCTCCTACGAGCAGTACTTC. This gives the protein CASSPTPRSSYEQYF.

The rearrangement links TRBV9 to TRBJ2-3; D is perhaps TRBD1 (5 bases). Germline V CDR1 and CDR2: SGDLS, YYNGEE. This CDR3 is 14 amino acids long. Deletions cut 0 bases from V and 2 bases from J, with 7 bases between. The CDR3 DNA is TGTGCCAGCAGCGTAGGCAGGGCCACAGATACGCAGTATTTT. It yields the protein CASSVGRATDTQYF.

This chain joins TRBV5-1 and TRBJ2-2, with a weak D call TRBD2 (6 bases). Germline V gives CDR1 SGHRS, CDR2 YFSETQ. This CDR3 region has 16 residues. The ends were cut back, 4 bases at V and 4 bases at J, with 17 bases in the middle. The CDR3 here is CASSTIGGRSTGELFF. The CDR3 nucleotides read TGCGCCAGCAGCACTATCGGGGGAAGGAGCACCGGGGAGCTGTTTTTT.

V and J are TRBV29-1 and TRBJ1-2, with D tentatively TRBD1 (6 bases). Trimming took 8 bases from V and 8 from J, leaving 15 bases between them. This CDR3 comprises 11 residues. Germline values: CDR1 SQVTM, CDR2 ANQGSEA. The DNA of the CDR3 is TGCAGCCAACAGGGCCCGGGGGGCTACACCTTC. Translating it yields CSQQGPGGYTF.

CDR3 sequence: CASSIGQGRINEQFF. Here the CDR3 DNA reads TGTGCCAGCAGTATCGGACAGGGGAGGATAAATGAGCAGTTCTTC. This chain joins TRBV2 and TRBJ2-1; 9 bases map to TRBD1. J gave up 7 bases and V 5 bases, and 9 bases lay outside the gene matches. Looked up from germline, CDR1 is SNHLY and CDR2 is FYNNEI. The length of the CDR3 is 15 residues.

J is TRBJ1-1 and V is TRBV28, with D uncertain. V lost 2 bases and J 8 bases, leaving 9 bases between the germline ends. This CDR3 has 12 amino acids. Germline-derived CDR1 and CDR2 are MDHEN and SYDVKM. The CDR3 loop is CASSLAGGEAFF. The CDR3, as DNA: TGTGCCAGCAGTTTAGCGGGAGGCGAAGCTTTCTTT.

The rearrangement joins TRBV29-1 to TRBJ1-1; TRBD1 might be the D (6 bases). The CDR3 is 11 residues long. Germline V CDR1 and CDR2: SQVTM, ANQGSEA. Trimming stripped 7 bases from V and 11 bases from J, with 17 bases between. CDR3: CSGNKGGMAFF. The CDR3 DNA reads TGCAGCGGTAATAAAGGGGGGATGGCTTTCTTT.

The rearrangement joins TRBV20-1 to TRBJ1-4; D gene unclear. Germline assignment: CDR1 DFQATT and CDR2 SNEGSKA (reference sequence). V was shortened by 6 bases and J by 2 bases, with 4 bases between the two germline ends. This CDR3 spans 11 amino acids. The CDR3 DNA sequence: TGCAGTGCCCACACTAATGAAAAACTGTTTTTT. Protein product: CSAHTNEKLFF.